This T cell receptor (beta chain) appears in the sequencing data of a study of breast tumors, draining lymph nodes, adjacent tissues. Breast cancer patients provided tissue from their axillary draining lymph nodes. In regard to this clonotype: Antigen specificity is unknown.

Between the trimmed V and J ends, which lost 4 bases and 4 bases, there was a span of 11 bases. The CDR3 runs to 14 residues. Per the germline V gene, CDR1 is SGHNT and CDR2 is YYREEE (reference sequence). Study conclusions and caveats: Tumors had less TCR diversity than lymph nodes, more than nontumor tissue.

A single record per CDR3 protein comes from TCRdb applying MiXCR to the multiplex PCR reads. The sample lists some 170,000 distinct CDR3 sequences, approximately 33% seen once, with about 3.7% in the top ten. The sequencing sample was made of axillary lymph node tissue. This clonotype originated in a female donor with breast cancer. Some clones in this sample may be carry-over from other donors' samples. This chain connects TRBV5-4 to TRBJ1-4, with a tentative D call TRBD1 (5 bases). CDR3 loop: CASSHLGVNEKLFF. The CDR3 DNA sequence: TGTGCCAGCAGCCATCTAGGGGTTAATGAAAAACTGTTTTTT.